This entry lists 24 T cell receptor beta chains sequenced from one sample in a study of T-cell reconstitution after alpha-beta-depleted transplantation in children. For TCRbeta, the library was prepared with unique molecular identifiers. MiXCR was run by TCRdb on the PCR reads, yielding one entry per CDR3 protein. Here the sample spans about 72,000 distinct CDR3 sequences, 6% to 8.5% being singletons. This material consisted of PBMCs from the stem cell graft donor, taken from the stem cell graft. All receptors derive from a human donor who donated a stem cell graft to a child with acute lymphoblastic leukemia.

This clonotype was seen ten or more times. The chain combines TRBV29-1 with TRBJ2-4; D perhaps matches TRBD1 (6 bases). The CDR3 has 15 residues. V was shortened by 4 bases and J by 3 bases, with 16 bases between the two germline ends. In germline, CDR1 is SQVTM, CDR2 ANQGSEA. The CDR3 sequence is CSVGTDLTDKNIQYF. For the CDR3, the DNA is TGCAGCGTTGGGACAGATTTAACCGACAAAAACATTCAGTACTTC.

This rearrangement joins TRBV7-2 to TRBJ2-7, with D perhaps TRBD2 (5 bases). CDR3 length: 16 residues. Germline V lookup: CDR1 SGHTA, CDR2 FQGNSA. Trimming left V 5 bases short and J 0 bases short, with 17 bases between. As DNA, the CDR3 is TGTGCCAGCAGCCTGCCATTGCACGGAGGCTCCTACGAGCAGTACTTC. Its protein product is CASSLPLHGGSYEQYF.

This clonotype has at least ten counts. The rearrangement joins TRBV20-1 to TRBJ1-1; D is undetermined. Germline CDR1 reads DFQATT; CDR2 reads SNEGSKA (reference sequence). This CDR3 spans 13 amino acids. Trimming pared 3 bases from V and 3 bases from J, leaving 11 bases between. The CDR3 loop reads CSASLIVDTEAFF. DNA of the CDR3: TGCAGTGCTAGTTTGATTGTTGACACTGAAGCTTTCTTT.

This clonotype was counted a few times. The rearrangement links TRBV4-3 to TRBJ2-1, with 8 bases lining up with TRBD2. The CDR3 runs 16 residues. Unmatched junction bases numbered 10, after V lost 4 bases and J lost 5 bases. The germline V gene has CDR1 LGHNA and CDR2 YSLEER. This CDR3 is CASSRRASGGDNEQFF. The CDR3 coding sequence is TGCGCCAGCAGCCGCAGGGCTTCGGGGGGGGACAATGAGCAGTTCTTC.

The chain links TRBV5-6 to TRBJ2-1, with 10 positions matching TRBD2. The ends lost 4 bases at V and 8 bases at J; junction bases unmatched: 6. Germline CDR1 and CDR2: SGHDT and YYEEEE. CDR3 length: 14 residues. In DNA, the CDR3 is TGTGCCAGCAGCCTGGGACTAGCGAGGCATGAGCAGTTCTTC. Its protein product is CASSLGLARHEQFF.

Many counts were recorded for this clonotype. This chain joins TRBV20-1 and TRBJ1-2; D is possibly TRBD1 (6 bases). Between the trimmed V and J ends, which lost 5 bases and 8 bases, there was a span of 18 bases. The CDR3 runs 13 residues. CDR1 and CDR2 from the germline V gene are DFQATT and SNEGSKA (reference sequence). The CDR3 DNA reads TGCAGTGCTCCCAAACAGGGTTCATACGGCTACACCTTC. This translates into CSAPKQGSYGYTF.

This clonotype was observed at least ten times. V and J are TRBV29-1 and TRBJ2-1; D is undetermined. Germline CDR1 SQVTM, CDR2 ANQGSEA. V dropped 5 bases and J dropped 9 bases, with 8 bases sitting between them. This CDR3 spans 10 amino acids. The CDR3 DNA follows: TGCAGCGTTCAAGCCCGTGAGCAGTTCTTC. It is translated as CSVQAREQFF.

This clonotype was observed at least ten times. The gene calls are TRBV19 and TRBJ1-5; D is ambiguous. V gave up 3 bases and J gave up 2 bases, with 11 bases separating them. Germline-derived CDR1 and CDR2 are LNHDA and SQIVND (reference sequence). This CDR3 has 15 amino acids. CDR3 bases: TGTGCCAGTAGTATCTACGGGATTGGCAATCAGCCCCAGCATTTT. Translated, it gives CASSIYGIGNQPQHF.

This clonotype has a count of ten or more. This chain uses TRBV20-1 with TRBJ1-1; D ambiguous. V was shortened by 6 bases and J by 7 bases, with 15 bases between the two germline ends. Germline-derived CDR1 and CDR2 are DFQATT and SNEGSKA (reference sequence). The CDR3 extends over 12 amino acids. As DNA, the CDR3 is TGCAGTGCCCTTCTGGTTTATGGTGAAGCTTTCTTT. Translation: CSALLVYGEAFF.

This clonotype was observed many times. The V gene is TRBV29-1, the J gene TRBJ1-1; 7 nucleotides match TRBD1. Germline V gene data show CDR1 as SQVTM and CDR2 as ANQGSEA. The CDR3 has 13 amino acids. V shed 6 bases and J 7 bases; nucleotides not matched to a gene: 11. The CDR3 DNA reads TGCAGCGTCTCGACAGGGTTGGGAGTTGAAGCTTTCTTT. It is translated as CSVSTGLGVEAFF.

This clonotype was found many times. In nucleotides, the CDR3 is TGTGCCAGCAGCCGCCTGGGATACCAAGAGACCCAGTACTTC. Protein: CASSRLGYQETQYF. V is TRBV12-3 or TRBV12-4 and J is TRBJ2-5, with no clear D. This CDR3 region has 14 residues. The V end was cut by 6 bases, the J end by 0 bases, with 11 bases between.

This clonotype was seen ten or more times. The chain combines TRBV15 with TRBJ1-2, with D hard to call. The CDR3 has 15 residues. Trimming took off 3 bases at V and 3 bases at J, with 14 bases between the two ends. Germline V gives CDR1 LNHNV, CDR2 YYDKDF (reference sequence). CDR3: CATSRIRTDDYGYTF. Here the CDR3 DNA reads TGTGCCACCAGCAGGATCAGGACGGACGACTATGGCTACACCTTC. Drawing the rest from reference TRBV15 and TRBJ1-2, the complete variable domain is DAMVIQNPRYQVTQFGKPVTLSCSQTLNHNVMYWYQQKSSQAPKLLFHYYDKDFNNEADTPDNFQSRRPNTSFCFLDIRSPGLGDTAMYLCATSRIRTDDYGYTFGSGTRLTVV.

In this sample, this clonotype turned up a few times. The J gene is TRBJ1-2, the V gene TRBV5-1; D possibly corresponds to TRBD1 (5 bases). Germline V gene data show CDR1 as SGHRS and CDR2 as YFSETQ. Trimming cost V 0 bases and J 7 bases, with 13 bases left between them. The CDR3 has 14 amino acids. CDR3 DNA sequence: TGCGCCAGCAGCTTGGAGGCCGCCGGGGGTGGCTACACCTTC. This gives the protein CASSLEAAGGGYTF. Full variable domain (missing parts from reference TRBV5-1 and TRBJ1-2): KAGVTQTPRYLIKTRGQQVTLSCSPISGHRSVSWYQQTPGQGLQFLFEYFSETQRNKGNFPGRFSGRQFSNSRSEMNVSTLELGDSALYLCASSLEAAGGGYTFGSGTRLTVV.

This clonotype occurred many times. The chain combines TRBV7-8 with TRBJ2-3; 9 bases are shared with TRBD1. This CDR3 has 14 residues. Germline V CDR1 and CDR2: SGHVS, FQNEAQ. The V gene end was trimmed by 8 bases and the J gene end by 2 bases; junction bases not matched to a gene: 5. In nucleotides, the CDR3 is TGTGCCAGCGGCGACAGGGGGGACACAGATACGCAGTATTTT. Its protein product is CASGDRGDTDTQYF.

This clonotype was seen a few times. The V call is TRBV7-2, the J call TRBJ2-5; TRBD1 matches at 10 bases. Germline values: CDR1 SGHTA, CDR2 FQGNSA. The CDR3 is 17 residues long. V was pared by 6 bases and J by 1 base, with 11 bases of the junction left unmatched. CDR3 sequence: CASSWKHGTGVQETQYF. The CDR3 DNA follows: TGTGCCAGCAGTTGGAAACACGGGACAGGGGTCCAAGAGACCCAGTACTTC. Looking up the rest from reference TRBV7-2 and TRBJ2-5 gives the full variable domain: GAGVSQSPSNKVTEKGKDVELRCDPISGHTALYWYRQSLGQGLEFLIYFQGNSAPDKSGLPSDRFSAERTGGSVSTLTIQRTQQEDSAVYLCASSWKHGTGVQETQYFGPGTRLLVL.

This clonotype was counted ten times or more. The chain has TRBV5-6 and TRBJ2-3; D gene unclear. CDR1 SGHDT and CDR2 YYEEEE come from the germline V gene. V was pared by 4 bases and J by 0 bases, with 9 bases between. This CDR3 spans 14 amino acids. CDR3 in DNA: TGTGCCAGCAGCCCCACCCAAAGCACAGATACGCAGTATTTT. It is translated as CASSPTQSTDTQYF.

In its sample, this clonotype was seen many times. J is TRBJ2-5 and V is TRBV7-2; no clear D. V lost 6 bases to trimming and J lost 5 bases, with 10 bases between them. The CDR3 covers 12 residues. In germline, CDR1 is SGHTA, CDR2 FQGNSA. The CDR3 bases are TGTGCCAGCAGTGGCGGATGGGAGACCCAGTACTTC. It specifies CASSGGWETQYF.

This clonotype has ten or more counts. The rearrangement joins TRBV4-2 to TRBJ2-3; D possibly corresponds to TRBD2 (5 bases). The CDR3 is made up of 15 amino acids. CDR1 and CDR2 (germline): LGHNA, YNFKEQ. V lost 2 bases, J lost 2 bases, and 11 bases lay in between. The CDR3 here is CASSQNWETTDTQYF. CDR3 nucleotide sequence: TGTGCCAGCAGCCAAAATTGGGAGACCACAGATACGCAGTATTTT.

This clonotype was recorded many times. This rearrangement joins TRBV4-1 to TRBJ1-3, with 10 bases that match TRBD1. This CDR3 contains 13 residues. The germline CDR1 and CDR2 sequences are MGHRA and YSYEKL. V lost 7 bases to trimming and J lost 8 bases; unmatched junction nucleotides: 5. This CDR3 reads CASTRTGGDTIYF. CDR3 in DNA: TGCGCCAGCACCCGGACAGGGGGTGACACCATATATTTT.

This clonotype was observed a single time. The chain carries TRBV10-1 and TRBJ1-1; D is possibly TRBD1 (6 bases). CDR3 size: 18 residues. Germline-derived CDR1 and CDR2 are WNHNN and SYGVQD (reference sequence). Trimming pared 7 bases from V and 0 bases from J, leaving 24 bases between. The CDR3 sequence is CASIILGGREVLNTEAFF. The CDR3 nucleotides read TGCGCCAGCATCATCCTCGGGGGGCGCGAGGTGCTGAACACTGAAGCTTTCTTT.

This clonotype was recorded many times. This rearrangement joins TRBV5-1 to TRBJ1-5; D possibly corresponds to TRBD1 (5 bases). Germline CDR1 reads SGHRS; CDR2 reads YFSETQ. The CDR3 is made up of 14 amino acids. The V end was cut by 4 bases, the J end by 3 bases, with 11 bases between. In DNA, the CDR3 is TGCGCCAGCAGCCTGGGGGGATACAATCAGCCCCAGCATTTT. Protein: CASSLGGYNQPQHF.

This clonotype has only a few counts. The chain is built from TRBV6-5 and TRBJ2-3, with TRBD1 as a possible D gene (6 bases). The V gene lost 4 bases and the J gene lost 1 base, with 9 bases spanning the gap. Germline CDR1 reads MNHEY; CDR2 reads SVGAGI. This CDR3 spans 14 amino acids. This chain's CDR3 is CASSSNRGTDTQYF. The CDR3, as DNA: TGTGCCAGCAGTTCCAACAGGGGCACAGATACGCAGTATTTT.

The V gene is TRBV9, the J gene TRBJ2-7, with 11 bases identical to TRBD2. V shed 4 bases, J shed 2 bases, and the junction held 5 bases outside the gene matches. The CDR3 is 15 residues long. Germline CDR1 reads SGDLS; CDR2 reads YYNGEE. The CDR3, as DNA: TGTGCCAGCAGCCCACTAGCGGGAGCTACCTACGAGCAGTACTTC. Amino acids: CASSPLAGATYEQYF.

This clonotype was detected many times. The chain is built from TRBV9 and TRBJ2-1; a possible D gene is TRBD1 (7 bases). There are 15 residues in the CDR3. CDR1 is SGDLS and CDR2 is YYNGEE in the germline V gene. Trimming removed 0 bases at V and 10 bases at J, with 17 bases between. The CDR3 protein is CASSVVAGQPGEQFF. DNA of the CDR3: TGTGCCAGCAGCGTAGTTGCGGGACAGCCGGGGGAGCAGTTCTTC.